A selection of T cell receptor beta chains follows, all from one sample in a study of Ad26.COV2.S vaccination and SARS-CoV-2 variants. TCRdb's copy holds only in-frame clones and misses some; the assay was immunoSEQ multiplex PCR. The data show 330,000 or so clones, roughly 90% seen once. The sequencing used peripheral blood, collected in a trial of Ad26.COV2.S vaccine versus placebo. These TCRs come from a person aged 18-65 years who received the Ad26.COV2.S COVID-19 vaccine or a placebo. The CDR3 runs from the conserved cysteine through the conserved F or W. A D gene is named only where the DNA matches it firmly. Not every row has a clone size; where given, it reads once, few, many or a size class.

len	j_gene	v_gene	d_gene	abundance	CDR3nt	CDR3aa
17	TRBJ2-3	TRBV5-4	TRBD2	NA	TGTGCCAGCAGCTTGGCCACTAGCGGGAGAGTCACAGATACGCAGTATTTT	CASSLATSGRVTDTQYF
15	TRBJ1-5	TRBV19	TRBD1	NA	TGTGCCAGTAGTATAGGGGGACAGCTCAATCAGCCCCAGCATTTT	CASSIGGQLNQPQHF
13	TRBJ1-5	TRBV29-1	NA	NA	TGCAGCGTTGAGGCGGATAGCAATCAGCCCCAGCATTTT	CSVEADSNQPQHF
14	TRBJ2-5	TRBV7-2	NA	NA	TGTGCCAGCAGCTTAGCTTTCAGGGGAGAGACCCAGTACTTC	CASSLAFRGETQYF
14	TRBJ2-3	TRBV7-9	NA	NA	TGTGCCAGCAGCTTAAACAGAATCACAGATACGCAGTATTTT	CASSLNRITDTQYF
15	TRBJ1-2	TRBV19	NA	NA	TGTGCCAGTAGTATAGAGGAGGGATTTAACTATGGCTACACCTTC	CASSIEEGFNYGYTF
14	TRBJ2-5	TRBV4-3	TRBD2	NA	TGCGCCAGCAGCGTGGGTCCTAGCGGGGAGACCCAGTACTTC	CASSVGPSGETQYF
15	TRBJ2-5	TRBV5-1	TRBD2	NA	TGCGCCAGCAGCCAACTAGCGGGACACGCGGAGACCCAGTACTTC	CASSQLAGHAETQYF
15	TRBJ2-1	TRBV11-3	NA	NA	TGTGCCAGCAGCACAATCACGAGCTCCTACAATGAGCAGTTCTTC	CASSTITSSYNEQFF
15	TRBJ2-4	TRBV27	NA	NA	TGTGCCAGCAGTCCCCGGACTCCAGCCAAAAACATTCAGTACTTC	CASSPRTPAKNIQYF
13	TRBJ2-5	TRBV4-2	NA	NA	TGTGCCAGCAGCCAAGCAGAGCAAGAGACCCAGTACTTC	CASSQAEQETQYF
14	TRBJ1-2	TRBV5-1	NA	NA	TGCGCCAGCACCGGGGACGGACATGACTATGGCTACACCTTC	CASTGDGHDYGYTF
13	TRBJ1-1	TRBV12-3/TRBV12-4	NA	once	TGTGCCAGCAGTTTAAGTGAGTTCACTGAAGCTTTCTTT	CASSLSEFTEAFF
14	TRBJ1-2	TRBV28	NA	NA	TGTGCCAGCAGTAACATAGTTCAGGCCTTTGGCTACACCTTC	CASSNIVQAFGYTF
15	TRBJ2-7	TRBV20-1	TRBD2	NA	TGCAGTGCTAGTAGACTAGCGGGGGCCAACTACGAGCAGTACTTC	CSASRLAGANYEQYF
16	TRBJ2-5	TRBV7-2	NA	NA	TGTGCCAGCAGCTTAGGGGGACTTAATTTCCAAGAGACCCAGTACTTC	CASSLGGLNFQETQYF
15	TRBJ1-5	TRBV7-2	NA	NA	TGTGCCAGCAGCCCCCTCCCATTTAGCAATCAGCCCCAGCATTTT	CASSPLPFSNQPQHF
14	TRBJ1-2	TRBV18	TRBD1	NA	TGTGCCAGCTCACCCTCGGGACAGGTCCATGGCTACACCTTC	CASSPSGQVHGYTF
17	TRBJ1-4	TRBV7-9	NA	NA	TGTGCCAGCAGCCGACCTTTTCCGGGAGCGGCGGGTGAAAAACTGTTTTTT	CASSRPFPGAAGEKLFF
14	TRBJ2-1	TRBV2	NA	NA	TGTGCCAGCAGTTTGACAGGTTCCTACAATGAGCAGTTCTTC	CASSLTGSYNEQFF
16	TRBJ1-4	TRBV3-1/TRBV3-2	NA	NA	TGTGCCAGCAGCGAAACTGAAAGGACAGAGACCGAAAAACTGTTTTTT	CASSETERTETEKLFF
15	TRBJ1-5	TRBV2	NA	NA	TGTGCCAGCTTGGCCGGGGCAGCTAGCAATCAGCCCCAGCATTTT	CASLAGAASNQPQHF
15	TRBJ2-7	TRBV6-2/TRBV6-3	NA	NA	TGTGCCAGCAGCCAGAGGGGGGGCCTATCCTACGAGCAGTACTTC	CASSQRGGLSYEQYF
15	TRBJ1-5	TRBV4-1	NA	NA	TGCGCCAGCAGCCAAGACCAGGGAGGGCATCAGCCCCAGCATTTT	CASSQDQGGHQPQHF
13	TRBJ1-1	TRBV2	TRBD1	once	TGTGCCAGCAGGGACAGGCTAAACACTGAAGCTTTCTTT	CASRDRLNTEAFF
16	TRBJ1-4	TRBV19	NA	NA	TGTGCCAGTAGCGAGTATTCCGCAATCACCGATGAAAAACTGTTTTTT	CASSEYSAITDEKLFF